The 27 T cell receptor beta chains listed next were all sequenced from one sample in a study of human versus mouse CDR3 diversity and MHC coevolution. TCRdb's table, derived via immunoSEQ multiplex PCR, lists solely in-frame clones and lacks some. Here the sample spans tens of thousands of clones, 90% to 95% being singletons. The sample was naive CD4+ T cells from blood. Subset of the sample: CD45RO-negative CD62L-positive naive CD4 T cells. These receptors originate from a person aged 30-70 years in good health.

The CDR3 DNA reads TGTGCCAGTAGTAGTTCGGGGGGCACAGATACGCAGTATTTT. Its protein is CASSSSGGTDTQYF. J is TRBJ2-3 and V is TRBV19; the D gene is possibly TRBD2 (6 bases). Germline CDR1 reads LNHDA; CDR2 reads SQIVND (reference sequence). V shed 4 bases and J shed 1 base, with 9 bases lying between them. This CDR3 region has 14 residues.

The V gene is TRBV11-3, the J gene TRBJ2-7; a weak D match, TRBD1 (6 bases). The V gene lost 5 bases and the J gene lost 2 bases, with 10 bases spanning the gap. The CDR3 runs to 13 residues. The germline gives CDR1 SGHNT, CDR2 YENEEA. CDR3 DNA: TGTGCCAGCAGCCAGGGGCGTACCTACGAGCAGTACTTC. Translation gives CASSQGRTYEQYF.

The V gene is TRBV6-5, the J gene TRBJ2-7, with 13 bases identical to TRBD2. Trimming cost V 7 bases and J 1 base; bases outside gene matches: 1. This CDR3 region has 14 residues. The germline CDR1 and CDR2 sequences are MNHEY and SVGAGI. CDR3 loop: CASTTSGGSYEQYF. DNA for the CDR3: TGTGCCAGCACGACTAGCGGGGGGTCCTACGAGCAGTACTTC.

The chain has TRBV19 and TRBJ1-2, with 12 nucleotides matching TRBD1. The CDR3 sequence is 15 residues long. Germline V gene sequence: CDR1 LNHDA, CDR2 SQIVND (reference sequence). After removal of 7 bases from V and 4 bases from J, the junction contained 7 bases not matched to a gene. DNA of the CDR3: TGTGCCAGTATTCCAGGGACAGGGGGCGTCTATGGCTACACCTTC. Its protein product is CASIPGTGGVYGYTF.

The chain carries TRBV4-3 and TRBJ2-3; 13 nucleotides align to TRBD2. Unmatched junction bases numbered 5, after V lost 4 bases and J lost 1 base. This CDR3 has 17 residues. CDR1 is LGHNA and CDR2 is YSLEER in the germline V gene. CDR3 sequence reads: CASSLTSGGAGTDTQYF. The CDR3 DNA is TGCGCCAGCAGCCTCACTAGCGGGGGGGCGGGCACAGATACGCAGTATTTT.

The CDR3 protein is CASSFAGGAGELFF. CDR3 DNA sequence: TGTGCCAGCAGTTTCGCGGGAGGGGCCGGGGAGCTGTTTTTT. The chain employs TRBV27 and TRBJ2-2, with 9 bases aligning to TRBD2. CDR1 is MNHEY and CDR2 is SMNVEV in the germline V gene (reference sequence). The CDR3 is 14 residues long. The junction had 2 bases not matched to a gene; V was cut back by 3 bases and J by 6 bases.

The sample holds a few counts of this clone. This chain joins TRBV19 and TRBJ1-4; a possible D gene is TRBD1 (5 bases). V lost 7 bases, J lost 4 bases, and 16 bases lay in between. In germline, CDR1 is LNHDA, CDR2 SQIVND (reference sequence). The CDR3 covers 15 residues. CDR3 DNA sequence: TGTGCCAGTACCACCGGGAGAGGGGATAATGAAAAACTGTTTTTT. The encoded protein is CASTTGRGDNEKLFF. Supplemented by reference TRBV19 and TRBJ1-4, the full variable domain reads DGGITQSPKYLFRKEGQNVTLSCEQNLNHDAMYWYRQDPGQGLRLIYYSQIVNDFQKGDIAEGYSVSREKKESFPLTVTSAQKNPTAFYLCASTTGRGDNEKLFFGSGTQLSVL.

This chain joins TRBV6-6 and TRBJ2-1, with TRBD1 identical over 9 bases. The CDR3 extends over 16 amino acids. Germline CDR1 is MNHNY and CDR2 is SVGAGI (reference sequence). V gave up 2 bases and J gave up 0 bases; unmatched junction bases: 2. CDR3 DNA: TGTGCCAGCAGTTACCGGGGACAGGGCTCCTACAATGAGCAGTTCTTC. Translating it yields CASSYRGQGSYNEQFF.

This chain joins TRBV7-2 and TRBJ2-4, with D possibly being TRBD1 (6 bases). Trimming removed 4 bases at V and 0 bases at J, with 16 bases between. The V gene's germline CDR1 is SGHTA and CDR2 FQGNSA. CDR3 length: 17 amino acids. The CDR3 nucleotides read TGTGCCAGCAGCTCCTTGGCAGGGGCAATAGCCAAAAACATTCAGTACTTC. Translating gives CASSSLAGAIAKNIQYF. Looking up the rest from reference TRBV7-2 and TRBJ2-4 gives the full variable domain: GAGVSQSPSNKVTEKGKDVELRCDPISGHTALYWYRQSLGQGLEFLIYFQGNSAPDKSGLPSDRFSAERTGGSVSTLTIQRTQQEDSAVYLCASSSLAGAIAKNIQYFGAGTRLSVL.

CDR3 nucleotide sequence: TGCGCCAGCAGCCAAGGACAGGGATACGACGGGGAGCTGTTTTTT. It specifies CASSQGQGYDGELFF. The V call is TRBV4-1, the J call TRBJ2-2, with 7 bases aligning to TRBD1. With 1 base clipped from V and 7 bases from J, the junction kept 6 bases outside the gene matches. Germline V lookup: CDR1 MGHRA, CDR2 YSYEKL. The CDR3 has 15 amino acids.

In this sample, this clone turned up a few times. The chain uses TRBV19 and TRBJ2-7; a possible D gene is TRBD2 (6 bases). Germline CDR1 is LNHDA and CDR2 is SQIVND (reference sequence). V was shortened by 5 bases and J by 7 bases, with 18 bases between the two germline ends. This CDR3 is built from 14 residues. CDR3 in amino acids: CASSPGLLAGEQYF. The CDR3 DNA reads TGTGCCAGTAGTCCGGGACTGCTAGCTGGGGAGCAGTACTTC. Drawing the rest from reference TRBV19 and TRBJ2-7, the complete variable domain is DGGITQSPKYLFRKEGQNVTLSCEQNLNHDAMYWYRQDPGQGLRLIYYSQIVNDFQKGDIAEGYSVSREKKESFPLTVTSAQKNPTAFYLCASSPGLLAGEQYFGPGTRLTVT.

This clone appeared once. The chain carries TRBV15 and TRBJ1-5; D may be TRBD1 (6 bases). The CDR3 runs 13 residues. Trimming took off 9 bases at V and 2 bases at J, with 11 bases between the two ends. Germline assignment: CDR1 LNHNV and CDR2 YYDKDF (reference sequence). The CDR3 spells CATPGQCNQPQHF. In nucleotides, the CDR3 is TGTGCCACACCGGGACAATGCAATCAGCCCCAGCATTTT.

This clone has only a few counts. CDR3 sequence reads: CASSPRGTVGHQPQHF. CDR3 DNA sequence: TGTGCCAGCTCACCACGAGGGACAGTGGGGCATCAGCCCCAGCATTTT. The rearrangement joins TRBV18 to TRBJ1-5, with 7 bases identical to TRBD1. The germline CDR1 and CDR2 sequences are KGHSH and LQKENI. This CDR3 is 16 amino acids long. Unmatched junction bases numbered 8, after V lost 1 base and J lost 5 bases.

This clone was seen just once. The rearrangement joins TRBV19 to TRBJ2-3, with D tentatively TRBD2 (6 bases). The V end was cut by 3 bases, the J end by 1 base, with 11 bases between. Germline assignment: CDR1 LNHDA and CDR2 SQIVND (reference sequence). This CDR3 contains 15 residues. The CDR3 DNA is TGTGCCAGTAGTATCGCGGGATCTCGCACAGATACGCAGTATTTT. As protein: CASSIAGSRTDTQYF.

The chain couples TRBV29-1 to TRBJ2-7, with TRBD1 as a possible D gene (6 bases). V dropped 4 bases and J dropped 0 bases, with 16 bases sitting between them. Germline-derived CDR1 and CDR2 are SQVTM and ANQGSEA. The CDR3 covers 15 residues. The chain's CDR3 is CSVAGPPGHSYEQYF. CDR3 DNA sequence: TGCAGCGTTGCCGGCCCTCCGGGACACTCCTACGAGCAGTACTTC.

Only one count was recorded for this clone. The chain carries TRBV5-1 and TRBJ2-1; D might be TRBD2 (5 bases). Germline V gene data show CDR1 as SGHRS and CDR2 as YFSETQ. The V end was cut by 0 bases, the J end by 4 bases, with 8 bases between. The CDR3 is made up of 14 amino acids. The CDR3 coding sequence is TGCGCCAGCAGCTTGGGCGGGCTGTACAATGAGCAGTTCTTC. The encoded protein is CASSLGGLYNEQFF.

This clone showed up just a few times. The chain has TRBV7-2 and TRBJ1-3; D gene ambiguous. Germline V gene data show CDR1 as SGHTA and CDR2 as FQGNSA. V was trimmed by 5 bases and J by 0 bases, leaving 11 bases between them. The CDR3 has 15 residues. CDR3 loop: CASSLGGRSGNTIYF. As DNA, the CDR3 is TGTGCCAGCAGCCTGGGAGGGCGCTCTGGAAACACCATATATTTT.

The chain carries TRBV7-3 and TRBJ2-1, with 14 bases that match TRBD2. V dropped 4 bases and J dropped 9; count of bases not matched to a gene: 5. CDR1 is SGHTA and CDR2 is FQGTGA in the germline V gene. The CDR3 contains 15 residues. The CDR3 sequence: CASSSGLAGVGEQFF. CDR3 in DNA: TGTGCCAGCAGCTCGGGACTAGCGGGAGTGGGTGAGCAGTTCTTC.

The gene calls are TRBV5-1 and TRBJ1-4, with 8 bases identical to TRBD1. Germline CDR1 is SGHRS and CDR2 is YFSETQ. V lost 4 bases, J lost 8 bases, and 7 bases stayed unmatched. CDR3 length: 14 amino acids. The CDR3 nucleotides read TGCGCCAGCAGCCACGGGACAGGTCGGGAAAAACTGTTTTTT. Protein: CASSHGTGREKLFF.

V gene TRBV12-5 combines with J gene TRBJ2-3; 12 bases are a match to TRBD2. Germline CDR1 reads LGHNT; CDR2 reads FRNRAP. This CDR3 is built from 16 residues. Trimming took 5 bases from V and 2 from J; bases not matched to a gene: 5. The CDR3 here is CASGPGTSGLTDTQYF. The CDR3 region has the DNA TGTGCTAGTGGTCCAGGGACTAGCGGGCTCACAGATACGCAGTATTTT.

The rearrangement joins TRBV18 to TRBJ1-2; 10 bases line up with TRBD1. Trimming at V came to 4 bases and at J to 5 bases, leaving 4 bases not matched to a gene. The germline V gene has CDR1 KGHSH and CDR2 LQKENI. The CDR3 extends over 14 amino acids. The CDR3 coding sequence is TGTGCCAGCTCACGACAGGGGGCGCGTTATGGCTACACCTTC. Translated, it gives CASSRQGARYGYTF.

This sequence joins TRBV5-4 and TRBJ2-7, with D hard to call. Germline V gene data show CDR1 as SGHNT and CDR2 as YYREEE (reference sequence). Trimming cost V 0 bases and J 2 bases, with 3 bases left between them. The CDR3 has 12 residues. CDR3 DNA: TGTGCCAGCAGCTTGGCCACCTACGAGCAGTACTTC. This translates into CASSLATYEQYF. The full variable domain, with the rest looked up from reference TRBV5-4 and TRBJ2-7, is ETGVTQSPTHLIKTRGQQVTLRCSSQSGHNTVSWYQQALGQGPQFIFQYYREEENGRGNFPPRFSGLQFPNYSSELNVNALELDDSALYLCASSLATYEQYFGPGTRLTVT.

The V gene is TRBV19, the J gene TRBJ1-3; 9 bases align to TRBD1. V lost 7 bases to trimming and J lost 0 bases; unmatched junction nucleotides: 7. Germline V lookup: CDR1 LNHDA, CDR2 SQIVND (reference sequence). This CDR3 spans 16 amino acids. Here the CDR3 reads CASIPGQGISGNTIYF. The CDR3 region has the DNA TGTGCCAGTATCCCTGGACAGGGGATCTCTGGAAACACCATATATTTT.

The CDR3, as DNA: TGTGCCAGCAGTGAAGGGACAGCGGCTGGGGCCAACGTCCTGACTTTC. Residues: CASSEGTAAGANVLTF. V is TRBV6-1 and J is TRBJ2-6, with D maybe TRBD1 (6 bases). The CDR3 has 16 amino acids. Germline assignment: CDR1 MNHNS and CDR2 SASEGT. Trimming cost V 1 base and J 2 bases, with 9 bases left between them.

The V gene is TRBV27, the J gene TRBJ2-7, with D possibly being TRBD2 (7 bases). Germline V gene data show CDR1 as MNHEY and CDR2 as SMNVEV (reference sequence). The V end lost 3 bases, the J end lost 5 bases, and 11 bases lay between the germline ends. The CDR3 runs 13 residues. CDR3: CASSLGGLDEQYF. CDR3 bases: TGTGCCAGCAGTTTGGGGGGGCTCGACGAGCAGTACTTC.

The rearrangement links TRBV19 to TRBJ1-5; a weak D match, TRBD1 (6 bases). Trimming took off 3 bases at V and 4 bases at J, with 13 bases between the two ends. This CDR3 spans 15 amino acids. Germline V gives CDR1 LNHDA, CDR2 SQIVND (reference sequence). The CDR3 is CASSIGGEGNQPQHF. The CDR3 nucleotides are TGTGCCAGTAGTATTGGGGGCGAGGGTAATCAGCCCCAGCATTTT.

This rearrangement joins TRBV5-1 to TRBJ2-7, with D possibly TRBD2 on 5 matching bases. V lost 2 bases and J 2 bases, leaving 8 bases between the germline ends. Germline values: CDR1 SGHRS, CDR2 YFSETQ. The CDR3 is 13 residues long. The CDR3 nucleotides read TGCGCCAGCAGCTTAGAGGGAGCCTACGAGCAGTACTTC. This translates into CASSLEGAYEQYF.